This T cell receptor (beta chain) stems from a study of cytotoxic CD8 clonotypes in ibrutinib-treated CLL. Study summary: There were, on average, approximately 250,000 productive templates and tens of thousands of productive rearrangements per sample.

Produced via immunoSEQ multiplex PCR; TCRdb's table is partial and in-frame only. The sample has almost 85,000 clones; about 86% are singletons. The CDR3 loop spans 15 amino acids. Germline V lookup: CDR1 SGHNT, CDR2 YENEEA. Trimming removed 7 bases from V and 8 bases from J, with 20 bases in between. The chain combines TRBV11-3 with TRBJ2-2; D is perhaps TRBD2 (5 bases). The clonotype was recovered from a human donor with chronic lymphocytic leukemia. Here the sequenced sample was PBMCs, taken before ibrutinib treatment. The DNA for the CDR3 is TGTGCCAGCATCCGACATGGACTCGACCCAGGGGAGCTGTTTTTT. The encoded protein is CASIRHGLDPGELFF.